The 23 T cell receptor beta chains below all came from one sample that was sequenced in a study of PD-1 blockade in classical Hodgkin lymphoma. Using immunoSEQ multiplex PCR, the repertoire was profiled, and TCRdb retains in-frame clones only, with some absent. The sample consists of about 30,000 clones, 70% to 75% of them appearing once. There was relapse after autologous stem cell transplantation in every patient, and there was variation in brentuximab vedotin exposure. The specimen comprised peripheral blood mononuclear cells (PBMCs), sampled before the second cycle of nivolumab. The receptors here all came from a human donor with classical Hodgkin lymphoma.

V usage is TRBV6-5 and J usage is TRBJ1-3; D remains unclear. Germline CDR1 reads MNHEY; CDR2 reads SVGAGI. Trimming shortened V by 2 bases and J by 4 bases, and 9 bases separated the two germline ends. CDR3 size: 14 residues. CDR3 amino acids: CASSYRGQGNTIYF. The CDR3 nucleotides are TGTGCCAGCAGTTACAGAGGGCAAGGAAACACCATATATTTT.

The chain has TRBV20-1 and TRBJ1-4, with D unresolved. This CDR3 spans 10 amino acids. CDR1 DFQATT and CDR2 SNEGSKA come from the germline V gene (reference sequence). Trimming took off 3 bases at V and 8 bases at J, with 4 bases between the two ends. This CDR3 reads CSARGEKLFF. The CDR3 DNA sequence: TGCAGTGCTAGGGGGGAAAAACTGTTTTTT.

This clone was detected a few times. The genes are TRBV13 and TRBJ2-4, with 10 bases fitting TRBD2. Trimming cost V 4 bases and J 4 bases; bases outside gene matches: 7. Germline values: CDR1 PRHDT, CDR2 FYEKMQ (reference sequence). The CDR3 is 16 residues long. The CDR3 DNA sequence: TGTGCCAGCAGCTCCCTCGTTAGCGGGGGGAAAAACATTCAGTACTTC. Translation: CASSSLVSGGKNIQYF.

This rearrangement joins TRBV19 to TRBJ1-1; D unresolved. The germline V gene has CDR1 LNHDA and CDR2 SQIVND (reference sequence). The CDR3 sequence is 13 residues long. Trimming took off 3 bases at V and 1 base at J, with 6 bases between the two ends. CDR3 DNA sequence: TGTGCCAGTAGTATCTGGCAGAACACTGAAGCTTTCTTT. Its protein is CASSIWQNTEAFF.

The chain employs TRBV4-1 and TRBJ2-1, with 14 bases lining up with TRBD2. V shed 2 bases and J 8 bases; nucleotides not matched to a gene: 11. This CDR3 has 18 amino acids. The germline CDR1 and CDR2 sequences are MGHRA and YSYEKL. CDR3 sequence (DNA): TGCGCCAGCAGCCAACTCACGGGACTAGCGGGGGAACGGGATGAGCAGTTCTTC. Translating gives CASSQLTGLAGERDEQFF.

The CDR3 region is CASSPATGGNQPQHF. The CDR3 DNA reads as TGTGCCAGCAGCCCGGCGACAGGTGGCAATCAGCCCCAGCATTTT. The J gene is TRBJ1-5, the V gene TRBV4-2; maybe TRBD1 (6 bases). The germline CDR1 and CDR2 sequences are LGHNA and YNFKEQ. CDR3 length: 15 residues. V lost 4 bases and J 2 bases, leaving 12 bases between the germline ends.

The chain is built from TRBV11-2 and TRBJ2-7, with no clear D. Per the germline V gene, CDR1 is SGHAT and CDR2 is FQNNGV. The V end lost 5 bases, the J end lost 0 bases, and 14 bases lay between the germline ends. This CDR3 spans 15 amino acids. The DNA of the CDR3 is TGTGCCAGCAGCCCCCGGGCTCTCGGCTCCTACGAGCAGTACTTC. This gives the protein CASSPRALGSYEQYF.

This clone showed up just a few times. V gene TRBV4-1 combines with J gene TRBJ2-1; D is unresolved. Germline CDR1 and CDR2: MGHRA and YSYEKL. This CDR3 is built from 16 residues. V was clipped by 0 bases and J by 10 bases, with 19 bases between them. The DNA for the CDR3 is TGCGCCAGCAGCCAAGAAGGAGATCCCATAGCAGAGGAGCAGTTCTTC. It specifies CASSQEGDPIAEEQFF.

The chain recombines TRBV7-9 with TRBJ1-2; maybe TRBD1 (5 bases). The CDR3 contains 13 residues. The germline V and J ends were trimmed by 4 bases and 8 bases, with 14 bases remaining between them. Germline assignment: CDR1 SEHNR and CDR2 FQNEAQ (reference sequence). The CDR3: CASSYDSLWGYTF. CDR3 DNA: TGTGCCAGCAGCTACGACAGTCTCTGGGGCTACACCTTC.

V is TRBV28 and J is TRBJ1-2, with 9 bases that match TRBD1. Looked up from germline, CDR1 is MDHEN and CDR2 is SYDVKM. V gave up 6 bases and J gave up 8 bases; unmatched junction bases: 13. CDR3 length: 15 residues. In nucleotides, the CDR3 is TGTGCCAGCAGAATCCAGGGGGGACAGGGAAAAGGCTACACCTTC. It translates to CASRIQGGQGKGYTF.

V gene TRBV7-2 combines with J gene TRBJ1-3; D is unclear. The CDR3 runs 14 residues. Germline CDR1 SGHTA, CDR2 FQGNSA. V lost 0 bases and J 3 bases, leaving 6 bases between the germline ends. The CDR3 bases are TGTGCCAGCAGCTTAGCAGGGAGTGGAAACACCATATATTTT. Protein sequence: CASSLAGSGNTIYF.

This rearrangement joins TRBV29-1 to TRBJ1-3; 7 bases match TRBD1. The junction had 11 bases not matched to a gene; V was cut back by 4 bases and J by 8 bases. The CDR3 length is 14 residues. The V gene's germline CDR1 is SQVTM and CDR2 ANQGSEA. The CDR3 region is CSVVGQADKDTIYF. The CDR3 bases are TGCAGCGTTGTTGGACAGGCGGACAAGGACACCATATATTTT.

The chain has TRBV6-6 and TRBJ2-1; D is possibly TRBD1 or TRBD2 (6 bases each). The germline CDR1 and CDR2 sequences are MNHNY and SVGAGI (reference sequence). V was trimmed by 8 bases and J by 5 bases, leaving 10 bases between them. The CDR3 is 12 residues long. CDR3 sequence reads: CASSRGDNEQFF. In DNA form, the CDR3 reads TGTGCCAGCTCTAGGGGGGACAATGAGCAGTTCTTC.

This clone occurred a few times. This rearrangement joins TRBV6-6 to TRBJ1-4; possible D gene TRBD1, 6 bases. The CDR3 totals 15 residues. Germline loops: CDR1 MNHNY, CDR2 SVGAGI (reference sequence). Between the trimmed V and J ends, which lost 6 bases and 6 bases, there was a span of 17 bases. The CDR3 protein is CASRPPTGRDEKLFF. In DNA, the CDR3 is TGTGCCAGCAGACCCCCGACAGGACGGGATGAAAAACTGTTTTTT.

The chain combines TRBV2 with TRBJ1-1; D unclear. V was clipped by 6 bases and J by 5 bases, with 16 bases between them. Looked up from germline, CDR1 is SNHLY and CDR2 is FYNNEI. The CDR3 loop spans 14 amino acids. The CDR3 bases are TGTGCCAGCAGCGATGAGAAGGGTGGGACTGAAGCTTTCTTT. This sequence encodes CASSDEKGGTEAFF.

Relative to its sample, this clone is medium-sized. The chain couples TRBV9 to TRBJ2-5; 9 positions match TRBD1. The CDR3 contains 15 residues. The ends lost 1 base at V and 4 bases at J; junction bases unmatched: 5. CDR1 is SGDLS and CDR2 is YYNGEE in the germline V gene. The CDR3 region is CASSVRTGEGETQYF. In nucleotides, the CDR3 is TGTGCCAGCAGCGTACGGACAGGGGAGGGAGAGACCCAGTACTTC.

This chain joins TRBV5-5 and TRBJ2-2, with TRBD2 as a possible D gene (5 bases). The CDR3 has 15 residues. Between the trimmed V and J ends, which lost 4 bases and 7 bases, there was a span of 17 bases. Germline CDR1 SGHKS, CDR2 YYEKEE (reference sequence). The CDR3 coding sequence is TGTGCCAGCAGCCCTAACGCGATCCGGGGCGGGGAGCTGTTTTTT. Its translation is CASSPNAIRGGELFF.

This clone was seen once. This chain connects TRBV7-8 to TRBJ2-7, with 7 bases identical to TRBD1. Germline trimming cut 1 base from V and 7 bases from J; bases unmatched to any gene: 7. The CDR3 consists of 14 residues. From germline, CDR1 is SGHVS and CDR2 FQNEAQ. CDR3 nucleotides: TGTGCCAGCAGCTTAGTTTCGACAGGGTTTGAGCAGTACTTC. Translated: CASSLVSTGFEQYF.

The chain uses TRBV2 and TRBJ2-2; TRBD2 is a possible D gene (6 bases). Germline V gene lookup returns CDR1 SNHLY and CDR2 FYNNEI. The length of the CDR3 is 14 residues. Trimming stripped 0 bases from V and 6 bases from J, with 8 bases between. The CDR3 nucleotides are TGTGCCAGCAGTGAAGCGCTAGCGTCCGGGGAGCTGTTTTTT. It codes for CASSEALASGELFF.

This clone was observed a few times. V gene TRBV29-1 combines with J gene TRBJ1-2, with 8 bases matching TRBD1. The trim removed 5 bases at V and 6 bases at J, leaving 2 bases unmatched. The CDR3 extends over 11 amino acids. Germline CDR1 SQVTM, CDR2 ANQGSEA. CDR3 in DNA: TGCAGCGTTACAGGGGGGAATGGCTACACCTTC. This codes for CSVTGGNGYTF.

This clone was counted a single time. One junction end disagrees with the germline gene, perhaps due to a read error. This chain connects TRBV7-7 to TRBJ2-2, with TRBD2 as a possible D gene (7 bases). Per germline, CDR1 SSHAT and CDR2 FNYEAQ (reference sequence). CDR3 length: 15 residues. The CDR3 region is CASSFGGAITGELFF. DNA for the CDR3: TGTGCTAGCAGCTTTGGGGGGGCCATCACCGGGGAGCTGTTTTTT. Looking up the rest from reference TRBV7-7 and TRBJ2-2 gives the full variable domain: GAGVSQSPRYKVTKRGQDVTLRCDPISSHATLYWYQQALGQGPEFLTYFNYEAQPDKSGLPSDRFSAERPEGSISTLTIQRTEQRDSAMYRCASSFGGAITGELFFGEGSRLTVL.

The V and J genes are TRBV6-5 and TRBJ1-1; D might be TRBD1 (5 bases). This CDR3 has 11 residues. V was trimmed by 11 bases and J by 4 bases, leaving 11 bases between them. Germline lookup yields CDR1 MNHEY and CDR2 SVGAGI. CDR3 coding DNA: TGTGCCGCCTCAAGGGGCACTGAAGCTTTCTTT. This gives the protein CAASRGTEAFF.

This clone was counted between two and nine times. The V gene is TRBV7-9, the J gene TRBJ1-1; 7 bases are shared with TRBD1. Germline V gives CDR1 SEHNR, CDR2 FQNEAQ (reference sequence). This CDR3 region has 11 residues. V lost 8 bases, J lost 6 bases, and 3 bases stayed unmatched. CDR3 in DNA: TGTGCCAGCTGGACAGGCTCTGAAGCTTTCTTT. This codes for CASWTGSEAFF.